Listed here are 25 T cell receptor beta chains from one sample, sequenced in a study of T-cell memory formation after mild COVID-19 (dated by TCRdb to about 2021). Library preparation employed 5' RACE. Sequencing took place on an Illumina NovaSeq 6000. The public sequencing data were trimmed at Q25 with fastp and processed into clonotypes with MiXCR by TCRdb, which kept only in-frame beta chains. Each entry merges the rows of one CDR3 protein and shows their most common DNA and genes. In all, the sample holds 190,000 or so distinct CDR3 sequences, and around 21% of those were seen once. The ten largest clones add up to more than 20% of the sample. Sample: PBMCs or a T cell subset sorted from them (not recorded which). These receptors were collected from an adult woman who had mild COVID-19 (a few samples of this study predate the infection). The sample titles of this study are shuffled in the database, so cell type and time point are left out; the donor was told from shared clones.

There are a few counts of this clonotype. The gene calls are TRBV29-1 and TRBJ1-2, with TRBD1 as a possible D gene (5 bases). V shed 3 bases and J shed 7 bases, with 6 bases lying between them. CDR1 is SQVTM and CDR2 is ANQGSEA in the germline V gene. This CDR3 has 10 amino acids. The CDR3 sequence: CSVDQGGYTF. The CDR3 DNA follows: TGCAGCGTTGACCAGGGTGGCTACACCTTC.

The V and J genes are TRBV7-8 and TRBJ1-1; tentative D call: TRBD1 (5 bases). CDR3 length equals 13 residues. Germline CDR1 SGHVS, CDR2 FQNEAQ. Trimming left V 11 bases short and J 1 base short, with 14 bases between. The CDR3 loop reads CAGTAGQNTEAFF. The DNA of the CDR3 is TGTGCCGGAACAGCGGGGCAGAACACTGAAGCTTTCTTT.

This rearrangement joins TRBV7-9 to TRBJ2-7; no reliable D call. Trimming took off 1 base at V and 2 bases at J, with 6 bases between the two ends. CDR1 and CDR2 from the germline V gene are SEHNR and FQNEAQ (reference sequence). This CDR3 region has 13 residues. CDR3 nucleotides: TGTGCCAGCAGCTTAGGCAACACCTACGAGCAGTACTTC. It yields the protein CASSLGNTYEQYF.

In its sample, this clonotype was seen a few times. V is TRBV7-9 and J is TRBJ2-7; D possibly corresponds to TRBD1 (5 bases). Between the trimmed V and J ends, which lost 5 bases and 3 bases, there was a span of 14 bases. Germline CDR1 and CDR2: SEHNR and FQNEAQ (reference sequence). This CDR3 region has 14 residues. The CDR3 DNA sequence: TGTGCCAGCAGCCCGGATGGGGCAGTCTACGAGCAGTACTTC. Protein: CASSPDGAVYEQYF.

This clonotype is medium-sized in the sample. This chain joins TRBV29-1 and TRBJ2-4; 7 bases are shared with TRBD1. CDR1 is SQVTM and CDR2 is ANQGSEA in the germline V gene. This CDR3 has 19 residues. The V gene end was trimmed by 8 bases and the J gene end by 1 base; junction bases not matched to a gene: 23. CDR3 loop: CSIQTGIGVGPLAKNIQYF. CDR3 bases: TGCAGCATCCAGACAGGGATAGGTGTGGGTCCGTTGGCCAAAAACATTCAGTACTTC.

A word on this clonotype: The junction does not match germline at one end; this may be a read error. The chain combines TRBV18 with TRBJ2-7; no firm D call. There are 15 residues in the CDR3. CDR1 and CDR2 (germline): KGHSH, LQKENI. The CDR3 here is CASSAPNHGSYEQYF. CDR3 bases: TGTGCCAGCTCAGCACCGAACCACGGCTCCTACGAGCAGTACTTC.

This chain connects TRBV4-1 to TRBJ1-1; perhaps TRBD1 as D (5 bases). The CDR3 has 15 amino acids. V was pared by 0 bases and J by 4 bases, with 12 bases between. The germline CDR1 and CDR2 sequences are MGHRA and YSYEKL. The CDR3 coding sequence is TGCGCCAGCAGCCAAGATCCAGGGAAGACCACTGAAGCTTTCTTT. It is translated as CASSQDPGKTTEAFF.

This clonotype has a handful of counts. The chain couples TRBV5-1 to TRBJ2-7, with 9 nucleotides matching TRBD1. CDR3 length equals 15 residues. Germline-derived CDR1 and CDR2 are SGHRS and YFSETQ. V was pared by 2 bases and J by 4 bases, with 7 bases of the junction left unmatched. The CDR3 region has the DNA TGCGCCAGCAGCTTACCCGGGACAGGGTCGTACGAGCAGTACTTC. Translating gives CASSLPGTGSYEQYF.

This clonotype was observed a few times. The rearrangement links TRBV24-1 to TRBJ2-1; TRBD1 agrees at 8 bases. This CDR3 has 14 residues. Germline-derived CDR1 and CDR2 are KGHDR and SFDVKD. The trim removed 6 bases at V and 7 bases at J, leaving 7 bases unmatched. The CDR3 coding sequence is TGTGCCACCAGTCAGGACAGGGTAGTAAATGAGCAGTTCTTC. This codes for CATSQDRVVNEQFF.

This rearrangement joins TRBV6-6 to TRBJ2-7, with D perhaps given as TRBD1 or TRBD2 (5 bases each). Germline values: CDR1 MNHNY, CDR2 SVGAGI (reference sequence). V lost 4 bases to trimming and J lost 1 base, with 20 bases between them. This CDR3 region has 17 residues. The CDR3 sequence is CASSFYPSGTVSYEQYF. CDR3 nucleotides: TGTGCCAGCAGTTTCTACCCTTCCGGGACGGTTTCCTACGAGCAGTACTTC.

The V call is TRBV9, the J call TRBJ2-2; 9 nucleotides match TRBD1. J was trimmed by 4 bases and V by 0 bases; bases with no gene match: 7. This CDR3 has 17 residues. Germline V gene data show CDR1 as SGDLS and CDR2 as YYNGEE. Written as DNA, the CDR3 is TGTGCCAGCAGCGTAGTGAGGGGACAGGGAGGCACCGGGGAGCTGTTTTTT. Its translation: CASSVVRGQGGTGELFF.

In nucleotides, the CDR3 is TGTGCCAGCAGCTTATTACCCCACGGACAGGGGGCGTACAATGAGCAGTTCTTC. This sequence encodes CASSLLPHGQGAYNEQFF. The chain carries TRBV6-2 or TRBV6-3 and TRBJ2-1; 11 nucleotides agree with TRBD1. Unmatched junction bases numbered 14, after V lost 6 bases and J lost 4 bases. CDR3 size: 18 residues. Germline V gene data show CDR1 as MNHEY and CDR2 as SVGEGT.

The chain links TRBV12-3 or TRBV12-4 to TRBJ1-5; D is possibly TRBD1 (5 bases). The CDR3 extends over 14 amino acids. Trimming stripped 4 bases from V and 5 bases from J, with 12 bases between. The CDR3 is CASSWGDPYQPQHF. The CDR3 bases are TGTGCCAGCAGTTGGGGGGACCCCTATCAGCCCCAGCATTTT.

With regard to this clonotype: One base away lies a much larger clone, so this may be a sequencing read error. The V and J genes are TRBV3-1 and TRBJ2-7, with D possibly TRBD1 on 6 matching bases. Germline V lookup: CDR1 LGHDT, CDR2 YNNKEL (reference sequence). The V and J ends lost 3 bases and 3 bases respectively, with 12 bases between them. This CDR3 contains 14 residues. DNA for the CDR3: TGTGCCAGCAGCCAGGGACATAGCGTCTACGAGCAGTACTTC. Translating gives CASSQGHSVYEQYF.

This clonotype has only a few counts. V gene TRBV27 combines with J gene TRBJ2-7, with D unclear. In germline, CDR1 is MNHEY, CDR2 SMNVEV (reference sequence). V shed 6 bases and J shed 0 bases, with 15 bases lying between them. CDR3 length equals 15 residues. The CDR3 nucleotides are TGTGCCAGCAGGATAAAAGGGTCTAGCTCCTACGAGCAGTACTTC. This sequence encodes CASRIKGSSSYEQYF.

The chain couples TRBV5-5 to TRBJ1-1, with D perhaps matching TRBD1 (6 bases). V lost 3 bases, J lost 3 bases, and 15 bases lay in between. The CDR3 is 15 residues long. In germline, CDR1 is SGHKS, CDR2 YYEKEE (reference sequence). Here the CDR3 DNA reads TGTGCCAGCAGCTCATCCTGGGGGGGCTACACTGAAGCTTTCTTT. Its protein product is CASSSSWGGYTEAFF.

The CDR3 spells CASSYGGAHEQYF. CDR3 nucleotides: TGTGCCAGCAGTTACGGTGGGGCCCACGAGCAGTACTTC. The gene calls are TRBV6-2 or TRBV6-3 and TRBJ2-7, with D possibly TRBD1 on 5 matching bases. This CDR3 is 13 amino acids long. Trimming took 2 bases from V and 5 from J, leaving 10 bases between them. Germline loops: CDR1 MNHEY, CDR2 SVGEGT.

In its sample, this clonotype was seen a few times. This chain links TRBV7-9 with TRBJ2-2; D is possibly TRBD1 or TRBD2 (5 bases each). The germline gives CDR1 SEHNR, CDR2 FQNEAQ (reference sequence). The CDR3 is 15 residues long. Trimming cost V 5 bases and J 5 bases, with 15 bases left between them. CDR3 DNA sequence: TGTGCCAGCAGCGAGGGCCAGGGAAGGACCGGGGAGCTGTTTTTT. Translation: CASSEGQGRTGELFF.

This chain links TRBV6-5 with TRBJ2-2; possible D gene TRBD2, 7 bases. The V gene lost 6 bases and the J gene lost 7 bases, with 12 bases spanning the gap. Germline CDR1 reads MNHEY; CDR2 reads SVGAGI. This CDR3 is 13 amino acids long. CDR3 sequence: CASSHREGGELFF. CDR3 DNA: TGTGCCAGCAGCCACAGGGAGGGCGGGGAGCTGTTTTTT.

The V and J genes are TRBV5-1 and TRBJ2-3, with TRBD1 identical over 8 bases. V gave up 4 bases and J gave up 10 bases; unmatched junction bases: 17. Germline loops: CDR1 SGHRS, CDR2 YFSETQ. The CDR3 spans 16 residues. The CDR3 here is CASSKGTGGVDLAQYF. The CDR3 nucleotides read TGCGCCAGCAGCAAGGGGACAGGTGGTGTCGACTTGGCGCAGTATTTT.

This clonotype was seen a few times. The chain carries TRBV5-1 and TRBJ2-1; tentatively, D is TRBD1 or TRBD2 (5 bases each). Germline lookup yields CDR1 SGHRS and CDR2 YFSETQ. Trimming removed 0 bases from V and 4 bases from J, with 14 bases in between. The CDR3 covers 16 residues. DNA for the CDR3: TGCGCCAGCAGCTTGGTGAGTGGGGACGGTTACAATGAGCAGTTCTTC. This encodes CASSLVSGDGYNEQFF.

The V and J genes are TRBV7-4 and TRBJ2-7; 7 bases line up with TRBD1. Germline CDR1 is SGHVT and CDR2 is SQSDAQ. The CDR3 runs to 15 residues. The V gene end was trimmed by 6 bases and the J gene end by 3 bases; junction bases not matched to a gene: 11. The CDR3 here is CASRSRGTALYEQYF. Written as DNA, the CDR3 is TGTGCCAGCAGATCGAGAGGGACAGCGCTCTACGAGCAGTACTTC.

This clonotype showed up just a few times. The chain has TRBV19 and TRBJ2-1; TRBD2 matches at 8 bases. The germline CDR1 and CDR2 sequences are LNHDA and SQIVND (reference sequence). V trimming: 7 bases; J trimming: 1 base; junction bases outside the gene matches: 9. The CDR3 length is 16 residues. This CDR3 is CASKGPGLESYNEQFF. CDR3 nucleotide sequence: TGTGCCAGTAAAGGACCGGGACTAGAATCCTACAATGAGCAGTTCTTC.

V is TRBV27 and J is TRBJ1-1; 11 bases map to TRBD1. With 5 bases clipped from V and 1 base from J, the junction kept 12 bases outside the gene matches. CDR1 is MNHEY and CDR2 is SMNVEV in the germline V gene (reference sequence). The CDR3 extends over 18 amino acids. CDR3 residues: CASSLNPSGQGGNTEAFF. In DNA, the CDR3 is TGTGCCAGCAGTCTAAACCCCTCGGGACAGGGGGGGAACACTGAAGCTTTCTTT.

In this sample, this clonotype turned up a few times. The J gene is TRBJ2-1, the V gene TRBV5-1; 12 positions match TRBD1. J gave up 5 bases and V 4 bases, and 4 bases lay outside the gene matches. Per germline, CDR1 SGHRS and CDR2 YFSETQ. The CDR3 runs 15 residues. In DNA form, the CDR3 reads TGCGCCAGCAGCGGGGGACAGGGGGCAAACAATGAGCAGTTCTTC. Encoded protein: CASSGGQGANNEQFF.